These 28 T cell receptor beta chains came from one sample sequenced in a study of shared clonotypes between healthy human individuals. As defined, naive CD8 cells were CD45RO-negative and positively selected for CCR7, with terminally differentiated effector memory CD45RA+ cells excluded. Sequencing was performed with immunoSEQ multiplex PCR; in TCRdb, only in-frame clones are kept and a portion is missing. This table has around 650,000 clones, roughly 95% appearing once. The material sequenced was naive CD8+ T cells sorted from blood. The receptor source for this set is a woman aged 25-40 years in good health.

The chain employs TRBV7-9 and TRBJ2-7, with D possibly being TRBD1 (5 bases). Germline CDR1 and CDR2: SEHNR and FQNEAQ (reference sequence). The CDR3 covers 13 residues. V was pared by 8 bases and J by 2 bases, with 13 bases between. The CDR3 spells CASGLTETYEQYF. The CDR3 coding sequence is TGTGCCAGCGGATTGACAGAAACCTACGAGCAGTACTTC.

This chain links TRBV2 with TRBJ2-7; D gene uncertain. CDR1 and CDR2 (germline): SNHLY, FYNNEI. CDR3 size: 13 residues. V lost 0 bases to trimming and J lost 5 bases, with 8 bases between them. The CDR3 loop is CASSEAWSHEQYF. The CDR3 DNA follows: TGTGCCAGCAGTGAAGCGTGGTCGCACGAGCAGTACTTC.

Only one count was recorded for this clone. J is TRBJ2-3 and V is TRBV5-1; TRBD2 matches at 7 bases. The V gene end was trimmed by 0 bases and the J gene end by 4 bases; junction bases not matched to a gene: 2. CDR1 is SGHRS and CDR2 is YFSETQ in the germline V gene. CDR3 length equals 14 residues. The CDR3 bases are TGCGCCAGCAGCTTGGTCGGGAGGTCAGATACGCAGTATTTT. It specifies CASSLVGRSDTQYF.

The genes are TRBV7-9 and TRBJ2-2; 9 bases fit TRBD1. The CDR3 contains 15 residues. The V and J ends lost 6 bases and 4 bases, in that order; junction bases with no gene match: 6. Germline V gene data show CDR1 as SEHNR and CDR2 as FQNEAQ (reference sequence). The CDR3 here is CASSYPQGATGELFF. The CDR3 region has the DNA TGTGCCAGCAGTTATCCACAGGGGGCCACCGGGGAGCTGTTTTTT.

This sequence joins TRBV4-1 and TRBJ2-7; 9 bases are shared with TRBD2. V lost 4 bases, J lost 1 base, and 8 bases stayed unmatched. This CDR3 has 16 amino acids. CDR1 and CDR2 (germline): MGHRA, YSYEKL. The CDR3 loop reads CASSPMEAGGSYEQYF. DNA of the CDR3: TGCGCCAGCAGCCCTATGGAGGCGGGAGGGTCCTACGAGCAGTACTTC.

The chain has TRBV4-1 and TRBJ2-1; D assignment may be TRBD1 or TRBD2 (6 bases each). V lost 2 bases and J 10 bases, leaving 12 bases between the germline ends. The CDR3 loop spans 13 amino acids. The germline gives CDR1 MGHRA, CDR2 YSYEKL. CDR3 loop: CASSQITGGEQFF. DNA for the CDR3: TGCGCCAGCAGCCAAATTACCGGGGGCGAGCAGTTCTTC.

The CDR3 sequence: CASGQGASEVAEQYF. The CDR3 coding sequence is TGTGCCAGCGGACAGGGAGCAAGTGAGGTTGCCGAGCAGTACTTC. J is TRBJ2-7 and V is TRBV7-6; 8 bases align to TRBD1. CDR1 and CDR2 from the germline V gene are SGHVS and FNYEAQ. V was clipped by 8 bases and J by 6 bases; unmatched bases: 15. This CDR3 contains 15 residues.

CDR3 amino acids: CSAFRLQGPTGELFF. CDR3 nucleotides: TGCAGCGCCTTTAGGCTACAGGGACCCACCGGGGAGCTGTTTTTT. V and J are TRBV29-1 and TRBJ2-2, with D perhaps TRBD1 (6 bases). V was trimmed by 7 bases and J by 4 bases, leaving 19 bases between them. CDR1 is SQVTM and CDR2 is ANQGSEA in the germline V gene. This CDR3 is 15 amino acids long.

V is TRBV28 and J is TRBJ2-3; D possibly corresponds to TRBD2 (6 bases). V gave up 5 bases and J gave up 3 bases, with 18 bases separating them. The CDR3 length is 16 residues. Per germline, CDR1 MDHEN and CDR2 SYDVKM. CDR3 residues: CASSPPLRGETDTQYF. The CDR3 coding sequence is TGTGCCAGCAGTCCTCCGTTGCGGGGCGAGACAGATACGCAGTATTTT.

The rearrangement joins TRBV6-5 to TRBJ2-1; 13 nucleotides line up with TRBD2. Trimming removed 6 bases from V and 10 bases from J; junction bases left unmatched: 6. The CDR3 contains 14 residues. Germline CDR1 and CDR2: MNHEY and SVGAGI. The CDR3 loop is CASRPGLAGLEQFF. The CDR3, as DNA: TGTGCCAGCAGACCGGGACTAGCGGGACTAGAGCAGTTCTTC.

V gene TRBV19 combines with J gene TRBJ2-1; 8 nucleotides agree with TRBD1. The CDR3 totals 15 residues. Trimming removed 5 bases from V and 10 bases from J; junction bases left unmatched: 13. Germline V lookup: CDR1 LNHDA, CDR2 SQIVND (reference sequence). The CDR3 region has the DNA TGTGCCAGTAGTCCCAGCCAATCAGGGGGCAGAGAGCAGTTCTTC. Translation: CASSPSQSGGREQFF.

This chain uses TRBV27 with TRBJ2-7, with 8 bases that match TRBD2. This CDR3 has 14 residues. The germline V gene has CDR1 MNHEY and CDR2 SMNVEV (reference sequence). V was pared by 6 bases and J by 3 bases, with 7 bases of the junction left unmatched. DNA for the CDR3: TGTGCCAGCAGAAGGACTAGCCGTTACTACGAGCAGTACTTC. This sequence encodes CASRRTSRYYEQYF.

The chain recombines TRBV27 with TRBJ1-4; D unresolved. Deletions cut 2 bases from V and 0 bases from J, with 7 bases between. The CDR3 is 15 amino acids. Germline V lookup: CDR1 MNHEY, CDR2 SMNVEV (reference sequence). CDR3 amino acids: CASSLAAATNEKLFF. The DNA of the CDR3 is TGTGCCAGCAGTTTAGCTGCAGCAACTAATGAAAAACTGTTTTTT. The full variable domain, completed using reference TRBV27 and TRBJ1-4, is EAQVTQNPRYLITVTGKKLTVTCSQNMNHEYMSWYRQDPGLGLRQIYYSMNVEVTDKGDVPEGYKVSRKEKRNFPLILESPSPNQTSLYFCASSLAAATNEKLFFGSGTQLSVL.

The V call is TRBV27, the J call TRBJ2-1; D call uncertain. Germline CDR1 is MNHEY and CDR2 is SMNVEV (reference sequence). The CDR3 consists of 13 residues. V was pared by 4 bases and J by 4 bases, with 8 bases between. The CDR3 nucleotides read TGTGCCAGCAGTTACCAGATTTACAATGAGCAGTTCTTC. This gives the protein CASSYQIYNEQFF.

The rearrangement uses TRBV9 and TRBJ2-3, with a weak D call TRBD2 (6 bases). Trimming stripped 7 bases from V and 0 bases from J, with 12 bases between. Germline V gene data show CDR1 as SGDLS and CDR2 as YYNGEE. This CDR3 region has 14 residues. The chain's CDR3 is CASSAGSSTDTQYF. Here the CDR3 DNA reads TGTGCCAGCTCTGCGGGGTCTAGCACAGATACGCAGTATTTT.

The rearrangement uses TRBV6-5 and TRBJ2-1; the D gene is possibly TRBD1 (8 bases). Germline V gene data show CDR1 as MNHEY and CDR2 as SVGAGI. CDR3 size: 13 residues. Trimming shortened V by 6 bases and J by 7 bases, and 13 bases separated the two germline ends. The CDR3 loop reads CASSYRGGNEQFF. Written as DNA, the CDR3 is TGTGCCAGCAGCTACAGGGGGGGGAATGAGCAGTTCTTC.

The chain joins TRBV7-6 to TRBJ2-7; D is perhaps TRBD2 (6 bases). This CDR3 is 15 amino acids long. Germline values: CDR1 SGHVS, CDR2 FNYEAQ. Trimming stripped 2 bases from V and 2 bases from J, with 13 bases between. As DNA, the CDR3 is TGTGCCAGCAGCTTATGGGTCGGGGAGGCCTACGAGCAGTACTTC. It specifies CASSLWVGEAYEQYF.

The chain carries TRBV28 and TRBJ1-2, with 7 bases that match TRBD1. V was clipped by 5 bases and J by 3 bases; unmatched bases: 9. Per the germline V gene, CDR1 is MDHEN and CDR2 is SYDVKM. The CDR3 is 15 residues long. The CDR3 DNA follows: TGTGCCAGCAGTCTAACAGGGGAGGGGGACTATGGCTACACCTTC. Amino acid sequence: CASSLTGEGDYGYTF.

This clone was seen just once. Within the sample, other DNA sequences also encode this same CDR3. The chain carries TRBV28 and TRBJ1-1, with D uncertain. V was trimmed by 6 bases and J by 1 base, leaving 9 bases between them. CDR3 length: 13 amino acids. Germline V gene lookup returns CDR1 MDHEN and CDR2 SYDVKM. The CDR3 DNA is TGTGCCAGCAGCCTCGGATGGAACACTGAAGCTTTCTTT. Translated: CASSLGWNTEAFF. The full variable domain, completed using reference TRBV28 and TRBJ1-1, is DVKVTQSSRYLVKRTGEKVFLECVQDMDHENMFWYRQDPGLGLRLIYFSYDVKMKEKGDIPEGYSVSREKKERFSLILESASTNQTSMYLCASSLGWNTEAFFGQGTRLTVV.

The V gene is TRBV27, the J gene TRBJ2-7; TRBD1 or TRBD2 may be the D gene (5 bases each). Trimming cost V 5 bases and J 3 bases, with 14 bases left between them. The CDR3 length is 14 residues. Germline V gene data show CDR1 as MNHEY and CDR2 as SMNVEV (reference sequence). The CDR3 DNA follows: TGTGCCAGCAGTACAACCGGGACCCTCTACGAGCAGTACTTC. Amino acids: CASSTTGTLYEQYF.

This chain connects TRBV27 to TRBJ2-3; 8 bases fit TRBD1. The CDR3 has 15 residues. J gave up 1 base and V 3 bases, and 3 bases lay outside the gene matches. CDR1 and CDR2 (germline): MNHEY, SMNVEV (reference sequence). The DNA for the CDR3 is TGTGCCAGCAGTTTCGCGACAGGGGGCACAGATACGCAGTATTTT. Amino acids: CASSFATGGTDTQYF.

The chain has TRBV28 and TRBJ2-7, with D perhaps being TRBD1 or TRBD2 (5 bases each). CDR1 is MDHEN, CDR2 SYDVKM, per germline. V was trimmed by 3 bases and J by 4 bases, leaving 13 bases between them. The length of the CDR3 is 14 residues. This CDR3 is CASSLGPVGYEQYF. In nucleotides, the CDR3 is TGTGCCAGCAGTTTGGGACCTGTGGGGTACGAGCAGTACTTC.

The rearrangement uses TRBV5-4 and TRBJ2-7; D is perhaps TRBD1 or TRBD2 (5 bases each). Germline loops: CDR1 SGHNT, CDR2 YYREEE (reference sequence). This CDR3 contains 12 residues. V was shortened by 3 bases and J by 10 bases, with 14 bases between the two germline ends. CDR3 nucleotides: TGTGCCAGCAGCTCCGCCGGGACCCCCCAGTACTTC. Translating it yields CASSSAGTPQYF. The variable domain in full, completed from reference TRBV5-4 and TRBJ2-7, reads ETGVTQSPTHLIKTRGQQVTLRCSSQSGHNTVSWYQQALGQGPQFIFQYYREEENGRGNFPPRFSGLQFPNYSSELNVNALELDDSALYLCASSSAGTPQYFGPGTRLTVT.

Details on this clone: Other DNA sequences of this sample code for an identical CDR3. This rearrangement joins TRBV19 to TRBJ2-7; TRBD1 matches at 10 bases. Unmatched junction bases numbered 2, after V lost 3 bases and J lost 3 bases. Germline V gene sequence: CDR1 LNHDA, CDR2 SQIVND (reference sequence). This CDR3 has 14 residues. The CDR3 here is CASSIGTGDYEQYF. The CDR3 DNA is TGTGCCAGTAGTATTGGGACAGGGGACTACGAGCAGTACTTC.

The rearrangement links TRBV28 to TRBJ2-7; 13 nucleotides match TRBD2. The V segment lost 6 bases and the J segment 6 bases; nucleotides outside the gene matches: 5. In germline, CDR1 is MDHEN, CDR2 SYDVKM. The CDR3 is made up of 14 amino acids. CDR3 region: CASSPGLAGIEQYF. Here the CDR3 DNA reads TGTGCCAGCAGCCCGGGACTAGCGGGGATCGAGCAGTACTTC.

The V call is TRBV15, the J call TRBJ2-1; 12 nucleotides match TRBD2. CDR1 is LNHNV, CDR2 YYDKDF, per germline (reference sequence). V lost 1 base to trimming and J lost 2 bases; unmatched junction nucleotides: 0. The CDR3 is 16 residues long. The chain's CDR3 is CATSRGTSGAYNEQFF. The CDR3, as DNA: TGTGCCACCAGCAGAGGGACTAGCGGGGCCTACAATGAGCAGTTCTTC.

The V gene is TRBV19, the J gene TRBJ2-7; no clear D gene. V was trimmed by 6 bases and J by 1 base, leaving 16 bases between them. Germline values: CDR1 LNHDA, CDR2 SQIVND (reference sequence). The CDR3 loop spans 15 amino acids. The CDR3 here is CASSPGLDLSYEQYF. The DNA of the CDR3 is TGTGCCAGTAGCCCCGGCCTCGATCTTTCCTACGAGCAGTACTTC.

The chain combines TRBV27 with TRBJ2-7, with 10 bases lining up with TRBD2. Germline-derived CDR1 and CDR2 are MNHEY and SMNVEV (reference sequence). V shed 4 bases and J 7 bases; nucleotides not matched to a gene: 10. CDR3 length equals 15 residues. Written as DNA, the CDR3 is TGTGCCAGCAGTTCCCGTCTAGCGGGAGTGAGGGAGCAGTACTTC. This sequence encodes CASSSRLAGVREQYF.